This is a list of T cell receptor beta chains from one sample in a study of blood T cell repertoires in COVID-19. This table comes from immunoSEQ multiplex PCR, and its TCRdb copy is limited to in-frame clones, with some not included. The table lists roughly 100,000 clones, 87% of them singletons. Sample: peripheral blood. The source of these receptors is a human donor in a cohort sampled during active COVID-19. The CDR3 runs from the conserved cysteine through the conserved F or W. The D gene is left open where the match is weak. The listing skips clone size in some rows; elsewhere it reads once, few, many or a size class.

j_call v_call d_call cdr3_length clone_size cdr3_aa cdr3_nt
TRBJ2-7 TRBV25-1 . 14 . CASSEEGRSYEQYF TGTGCCAGCAGTGAAGAGGGCCGCTCCTACGAGCAGTACTTC
TRBJ2-5 TRBV7-9 TRBD1 13 . CASSGTAKETQYF TGTGCCAGCAGTGGGACAGCGAAAGAGACCCAGTACTTC
TRBJ2-3 TRBV6-2/TRBV6-3 . 14 . CASSKYGKIDTQYF TGTGCCAGCAGTAAATACGGGAAAATAGATACGCAGTATTTT
TRBJ2-7 TRBV28 TRBD1 15 . CASVSGGQGADEQYF TGTGCCAGCGTATCCGGAGGACAGGGGGCCGACGAGCAGTACTTC
TRBJ1-4 TRBV4-1 . 14 . CASSQERSGEKLFF TGCGCCAGCAGCCAAGAGCGGTCGGGTGAAAAACTGTTTTTT
TRBJ2-7 TRBV19 TRBD1 15 . CASSGQDRSSYEQYF TGTGCCAGTAGTGGCCAGGACAGGAGCTCCTACGAGCAGTACTTC
TRBJ2-3 TRBV21-1 . 16 . CAPPETSGSSTDTQYF TGTGCCCCGCCTGAAACTAGCGGTTCTAGCACAGATACGCAGTATTTT
TRBJ1-6 TRBV9 TRBD1 17 . CASSVGQGPLYNSPLHF TGTGCCAGCAGCGTTGGACAGGGGCCCCTCTATAATTCACCCCTCCACTTT
TRBJ2-4 TRBV7-2 . 16 . CASSSVGVLAKNIQYF TGTGCCAGCAGCTCTGTAGGGGTTCTAGCCAAAAACATTCAGTACTTC
TRBJ1-4 TRBV2 . 14 once CASSETGINEKLFF TGTGCCAGCAGTGAAACAGGGATTAATGAAAAACTGTTTTTT
TRBJ2-4 TRBV5-1 TRBD1 18 . CASSPRGTGGIFKNIQYF TGCGCCAGCAGCCCTCGGGGTACAGGGGGAATTTTCAAAAACATTCAGTACTTC
TRBJ2-2 TRBV27 TRBD1 18 . CASTLGTGHRRNTGELFF TGTGCCAGCACCCTAGGGACAGGGCATAGGCGTAACACCGGGGAGCTGTTTTTT
TRBJ2-7 TRBV28 TRBD1 13 . CASSLGQGGEQYF TGTGCCAGCAGTTTAGGACAGGGGGGTGAGCAGTACTTC
TRBJ2-2 TRBV4-3 . 15 . CASSQEGESTGELFF TGCGCCAGCAGCCAAGAAGGGGAATCGACCGGGGAGCTGTTTTTT
TRBJ2-1 TRBV11-2 . 19 . CASRSTPWTSGGINNEQFF TGTGCCAGCAGGTCAACACCCTGGACGAGTGGCGGGATTAACAATGAGCAGTTCTTC
TRBJ2-1 TRBV4-2 . 14 . CASSQEMGPNEQFF TGTGCCAGCAGCCAAGAGATGGGCCCCAATGAGCAGTTCTTC
TRBJ2-1 TRBV9 TRBD2 15 . CASSLSGREGNEQFF TGTGCCAGCAGCCTTAGCGGGAGGGAGGGAAATGAGCAGTTCTTC
TRBJ1-4 TRBV4-3 TRBD1 14 . CASSQDSRGEKLFF TGCGCCAGCAGCCAAGATTCCAGGGGGGAAAAACTGTTTTTT
TRBJ2-5 TRBV5-1 TRBD1 16 . CASSQGTATYQETQYF TGCGCCAGCAGCCAGGGGACAGCAACGTACCAAGAGACCCAGTACTTC
TRBJ2-2 TRBV28 . 14 . CASSFPRGTGELFF TGTGCCAGCAGTTTCCCTCGCGGCACCGGGGAGCTGTTTTTT
TRBJ2-4 TRBV7-8 TRBD2 14 . CASSPREGKGIQYF TGTGCCAGCAGCCCCCGGGAGGGTAAAGGGATTCAGTACTTC
TRBJ1-5 TRBV24-1 . 13 . CATAPSRGGPQHF TGTGCCACTGCCCCCTCTAGAGGAGGGCCCCAGCATTTT
TRBJ2-7 TRBV2 TRBD2 19 . CASSDFSGRAESSTYEQYF TGTGCCAGCAGTGATTTTAGCGGGAGGGCCGAAAGTAGTACCTACGAGCAGTACTTC
TRBJ2-7 TRBV6-5 TRBD2 15 . CASSYSSGGDREQYF TGTGCCAGCAGTTACTCCAGCGGGGGAGACCGTGAGCAGTACTTC
TRBJ1-5 TRBV21-1 . 14 . CASSKARGHQPQHF TGTGCCAGCAGCAAAGCCAGGGGGCACCAGCCCCAGCATTTT
TRBJ2-3 TRBV6-5 . 14 once CASSYREITDTQYF TGTGCCAGCTCATACCGGGAAATCACAGATACGCAGTATTTT
TRBJ1-2 TRBV2 TRBD1 17 few CASRPRPDRGWNYGYTF TGTGCCAGCAGGCCGAGACCGGACAGGGGGTGGAACTATGGCTACACCTTC
TRBJ2-7 TRBV11-2 TRBD1 15 . CASSLDSQGAYEQYF TGTGCCAGCAGCTTAGATAGTCAGGGGGCCTACGAGCAGTACTTC
TRBJ2-4 TRBV25-1 . 13 once CASSDTDPTLQYF TGTGCCAGCAGTGACACAGACCCTACCCTTCAGTACTTC
TRBJ2-7 TRBV18 TRBD1 17 . CASSTYPRDRGSYEQYF TGTGCCAGCTCAACATACCCCCGGGACAGGGGATCCTACGAGCAGTACTTC
TRBJ1-6 TRBV3-1/TRBV3-2 . 15 . CASSQLTGRDSPLHF TGTGCCAGCAGCCAACTTACAGGGAGAGATTCACCCCTCCACTTT
TRBJ2-3 TRBV10-1 TRBD2 16 . CASSDTSGRFSDTQYF TGCGCCAGCAGTGATACTAGCGGGAGGTTTTCAGATACGCAGTATTTT
TRBJ2-3 TRBV6-2/TRBV6-3 . 15 few CASSRAQFGVDTQYF TGTGCCAGCAGCCGGGCACAGTTCGGGGTCGATACGCAGTATTTT
TRBJ2-3 TRBV5-4 TRBD2 16 . CASSSATRGSSDTQYF TGTGCCAGCAGCTCTGCGACTCGCGGGAGTTCAGATACGCAGTATTTT
TRBJ2-3 TRBV10-3 TRBD2 16 . CAISESASGTTDTQYF TGTGCCATCAGTGAGTCGGCTAGCGGGACAACAGATACGCAGTATTTT
TRBJ1-5 TRBV19 . 11 . CASSIQDTQHF TGTGCCAGTAGTATACAGGATACCCAGCATTTT
TRBJ2-1 TRBV28 . 14 . CASSKPGRAYEQFF TGTGCCAGCAGCAAACCGGGCAGGGCCTATGAGCAGTTCTTC
TRBJ2-5 TRBV7-3 TRBD2 15 . CASSQLAGGWETQYF TGTGCCAGCAGCCAACTAGCGGGAGGTTGGGAGACCCAGTACTTC
TRBJ2-4 TRBV13 . 14 once CASRQVIAKNIQYF TGTGCCAGCAGACAGGTGATAGCCAAAAACATTCAGTACTTC
TRBJ2-1 TRBV28 TRBD2 19 . CASSPEARSGRVSYNEQFF TGTGCCAGCAGCCCCGAAGCGCGTAGCGGGAGGGTCTCCTACAATGAGCAGTTCTTC
TRBJ2-7 TRBV19 TRBD1 15 . CASSKDTGGTYEQYF TGTGCCAGTAGTAAGGATACAGGGGGAACCTACGAGCAGTACTTC
TRBJ1-5 TRBV6-6 TRBD1 15 few CASSRTGGSNQPQHF TGTGCCAGCAGCCGCACAGGGGGCAGCAATCAGCCCCAGCATTTT
TRBJ1-1 TRBV3-1/TRBV3-2 . 15 . CASSQDMRRFSEAFF TGTGCCAGCAGCCAAGACATGCGAAGATTCTCTGAAGCTTTCTTT
TRBJ2-7 TRBV29-1 . 11 . CSARRGYEQYF TGCAGCGCCAGGAGGGGCTACGAGCAGTACTTC
TRBJ2-1 TRBV24-1 . 15 . CATKGRRAGYNEQFF TGTGCCACCAAGGGTCGCAGGGCAGGGTATAATGAGCAGTTCTTC
TRBJ2-2 TRBV7-7 . 17 once CASSPPVGGPNTGELFF TGTGCTAGCAGCCCCCCTGTGGGAGGCCCGAACACCGGGGAGCTGTTTTTT
TRBJ1-4 TRBV19 TRBD1 15 . CASSPTGTADEKLFF TGTGCCAGTAGTCCAACCGGGACAGCGGATGAAAAACTGTTTTTT
TRBJ2-7 TRBV27 . 13 few CASSPWGVGEQYF TGTGCCAGCAGTCCATGGGGGGTGGGCGAGCAGTACTTC
TRBJ2-1 TRBV6-5 . 15 . CASSYGLAGYNEQFF TGTGCCAGCAGTTACGGGCTAGCTGGATACAATGAGCAGTTCTTC
TRBJ2-5 TRBV5-1 . 12 . CASSLQLETQYF TGCGCCAGCAGCCTCCAGTTGGAGACCCAGTACTTC
TRBJ2-1 TRBV4-1 . 17 . CASSQGAQRKYYNEQFF TGCGCCAGCAGCCAAGGGGCACAGCGGAAGTACTACAATGAGCAGTTCTTC
TRBJ1-1 TRBV9 . 15 . CASSESSRVNAEAFF TGTGCCAGCAGCGAGAGCTCCAGGGTCAACGCTGAAGCTTTCTTT
TRBJ2-7 TRBV9 TRBD2 16 . CASSVGSSGHAYEQYF TGTGCCAGCAGCGTAGGTTCTAGCGGGCATGCCTACGAGCAGTACTTC
TRBJ2-1 TRBV12-3/TRBV12-4 . 12 few CASSLAANEQFF TGTGCCAGCAGTTTGGCGGCTAATGAGCAGTTCTTC
TRBJ2-7 TRBV6-5 TRBD2 15 . CASRGTTSGSYEQYF TGTGCCAGCAGGGGGACGACTAGCGGGTCCTACGAGCAGTACTTC
TRBJ1-2 TRBV6-4 . 14 . CASSSPQGNYGYTF TGTGCCAGCTCCTCACCCCAGGGGAACTATGGCTACACCTTC
TRBJ2-5 TRBV28 TRBD1 15 . CASSTWDSLGETQYF TGTGCCAGCAGTACCTGGGACAGCTTAGGCGAGACCCAGTACTTC
TRBJ1-3 TRBV15 . 15 . CATSRTGETGNTIYF TGTGCCACCAGCAGAACCGGGGAGACTGGAAACACCATATATTTT